The text below deals with one T cell receptor beta chain. Template switching introduced a universal primer site, and the cDNA bore unique molecular identifiers. TCRdb reanalysed the 5' RACE reads using MiXCR and keeps one entry per CDR3 protein. Here the sample spans fewer than 800,000 distinct CDR3 sequences, just over 7% being singletons. Germline V gene sequence: CDR1 MNHNS, CDR2 SASEGT. J gave up 7 bases and V 9 bases, and 10 bases lay outside the gene matches. The CDR3 extends over 13 amino acids. The data originate from a study of identical twins. The same specimen was also included in a second study, on yellow fever vaccine responses in identical twins.

The chain couples TRBV6-1 to TRBJ2-7; 9 bases line up with TRBD1. The TCR originated in a woman aged 18-29 years in good health. Sequenced: PBMCs. The CDR3 is CASRRTGAREQYV. The CDR3 DNA sequence: TGTGCCAGTCGGCGGACAGGGGCGAGAGAGCAGTACGTC.